A selection of T cell receptor beta chains follows, all from one sample in a study of T cells after yellow fever vaccination. TCRdb reprocessed the 5' RACE reads with MiXCR, giving one entry per CDR3 protein. In the table there are over 100,000 distinct CDR3 sequences, 6.5% to 9% of which are singletons. This material consisted of CD8+ T cells sorted from PBMCs, taken 45 days after the yellow fever booster vaccination. The origin of the receptors is a man aged 25-45 years who received the YFV17D yellow fever vaccine. Both conserved end residues are part of each CDR3. Fields, in order: clone size, D gene, V gene, J gene, CDR3 DNA, CDR3 protein. A D gene is named only where the DNA matches it firmly. Clone size is shown for a subset of rows, as once, few, many or a class of expanded clone.

clone_size: many; d_call: TRBD2; v_call: TRBV7-9; j_call: TRBJ2-1; cdr3_nt: TGTGCCAGCAGCTTACCTGGACTAGCGGATTACAATGAGCAGTTCTTC; cdr3_aa: CASSLPGLADYNEQFF
clone_size: -; d_call: -; v_call: TRBV20-1; j_call: TRBJ1-5; cdr3_nt: TGCAGTGCTAGAGATTTAGGGGAAAGTAGCAATCAGCCCCAGCATTTT; cdr3_aa: CSARDLGESSNQPQHF
clone_size: many; d_call: -; v_call: TRBV10-3; j_call: TRBJ2-3; cdr3_nt: TGTGCCATCAGTGAAACATATCTTGGCGGGGGCACAGATACGCAGTATTTT; cdr3_aa: CAISETYLGGGTDTQYF
clone_size: many; d_call: -; v_call: TRBV27; j_call: TRBJ2-1; cdr3_nt: TGTGCCAGCAGTTTAATTTCAGGGCCCAATGAGCAGTTCTTC; cdr3_aa: CASSLISGPNEQFF
clone_size: many; d_call: -; v_call: TRBV29-1; j_call: TRBJ1-3; cdr3_nt: TGCAGCGTCGAAGGGGATGGAAACACCATATATTTT; cdr3_aa: CSVEGDGNTIYF
clone_size: few; d_call: TRBD2; v_call: TRBV19; j_call: TRBJ2-7; cdr3_nt: TGTGCCAGTAGCAGACCGGGGGGATACGAGCAGTACTTC; cdr3_aa: CASSRPGGYEQYF
clone_size: -; d_call: TRBD1; v_call: TRBV11-2; j_call: TRBJ1-2; cdr3_nt: TGTGCCAGCAGCTTCGGACAGGGAGACTATGGCTACACCTTC; cdr3_aa: CASSFGQGDYGYTF
clone_size: few; d_call: -; v_call: TRBV7-6; j_call: TRBJ1-1; cdr3_nt: TGTGCCAGCAGCTTAACGGCAGATGAAGCTTTCTTT; cdr3_aa: CASSLTADEAFF
clone_size: many; d_call: -; v_call: TRBV29-1; j_call: TRBJ2-1; cdr3_nt: TGCAGCGTTTCACGGGACAATGAGCAGTTCTTC; cdr3_aa: CSVSRDNEQFF
clone_size: many; d_call: TRBD2; v_call: TRBV6-1; j_call: TRBJ2-7; cdr3_nt: TGTGCCAGCAGTACCTGGCGGGAGAGGTACGAGCAGTACTTC; cdr3_aa: CASSTWRERYEQYF
clone_size: many; d_call: TRBD2; v_call: TRBV7-8; j_call: TRBJ2-7; cdr3_nt: TGTGCCAGCAGCTTTCCACGAGGTAGCGGGAGCTACGAGCAGTACTTC; cdr3_aa: CASSFPRGSGSYEQYF
clone_size: -; d_call: -; v_call: TRBV12-3/TRBV12-4; j_call: TRBJ2-5; cdr3_nt: TGTGCCAGCAGTTTTTCAGGACAAGGGTGGATAGAGACCCAGTACTTC; cdr3_aa: CASSFSGQGWIETQYF
clone_size: many; d_call: TRBD2; v_call: TRBV10-3; j_call: TRBJ2-3; cdr3_nt: TGTGCCATCAGTGCCCTAGCGGGAGGGGAGACTAGCACAGATACGCAGTATTTT; cdr3_aa: CAISALAGGETSTDTQYF
clone_size: many; d_call: TRBD2; v_call: TRBV20-1; j_call: TRBJ2-7; cdr3_nt: TGCAGTGCGGATCGACTAGCGGACTACGAGCAGTACTTC; cdr3_aa: CSADRLADYEQYF
clone_size: many; d_call: -; v_call: TRBV20-1; j_call: TRBJ2-2; cdr3_nt: TGCAGTGGGAGTCCGGGGAACACCGGGGAGCTGTTTTTT; cdr3_aa: CSGSPGNTGELFF
clone_size: many; d_call: TRBD2; v_call: TRBV12-3/TRBV12-4; j_call: TRBJ2-7; cdr3_nt: TGTGCCAGCAGCCCCGGGACTAGCCGATACGAGCAGTACTTC; cdr3_aa: CASSPGTSRYEQYF
clone_size: many; d_call: -; v_call: TRBV7-9; j_call: TRBJ2-3; cdr3_nt: TGTGCCACCTCAGACCGCCCGGATACGCAGTATTTT; cdr3_aa: CATSDRPDTQYF
clone_size: -; d_call: -; v_call: TRBV18; j_call: TRBJ1-1; cdr3_nt: TGTGCCAGCTCACCCCCCGGTGGGCCCTGGGCCACTGAAGCTTTCTTT; cdr3_aa: CASSPPGGPWATEAFF
clone_size: many; d_call: -; v_call: TRBV20-1; j_call: TRBJ2-7; cdr3_nt: TGCAGTGCTAGAGAAAGTCAGGGACTTCCCTACGAGCAGTACTTC; cdr3_aa: CSARESQGLPYEQYF
clone_size: few; d_call: TRBD2; v_call: TRBV7-6; j_call: TRBJ2-7; cdr3_nt: TGTGCCAGCAGCTTACGGGCTGTAGGACTAGCGGGAGGAGGGGGCGAGCAGTACTTC; cdr3_aa: CASSLRAVGLAGGGGEQYF
clone_size: many; d_call: -; v_call: TRBV7-6; j_call: TRBJ2-1; cdr3_nt: TGTGCCAGCAGCTTATGGGGTGCTGAGCAGTTCTTC; cdr3_aa: CASSLWGAEQFF
clone_size: many; d_call: -; v_call: TRBV6-2/TRBV6-3; j_call: TRBJ2-7; cdr3_nt: TGTGCCAGCAGTTACACGTCAACAGGGACCTACGAGCAGTACTTC; cdr3_aa: CASSYTSTGTYEQYF
clone_size: few; d_call: -; v_call: TRBV4-3; j_call: TRBJ1-4; cdr3_nt: TGCGCCAGCAGCCAAGATTTGTGGGAAAAACTGTTTTTT; cdr3_aa: CASSQDLWEKLFF
clone_size: many; d_call: -; v_call: TRBV2; j_call: TRBJ2-7; cdr3_nt: TGTGCCACCTCGAGGGCCTACGAGCAGTACTTC; cdr3_aa: CATSRAYEQYF
clone_size: many; d_call: -; v_call: TRBV27; j_call: TRBJ2-1; cdr3_nt: TGTGCCAGCAGTTTCGGCAACCTACTAGAGGACAATGAGCAGTTCTTC; cdr3_aa: CASSFGNLLEDNEQFF
clone_size: -; d_call: TRBD2; v_call: TRBV7-2; j_call: TRBJ2-3; cdr3_nt: TGTGCCAGCAGCTCATTTGGGACTAGCGGGAGCACAGATACGCAGTATTTT; cdr3_aa: CASSSFGTSGSTDTQYF
clone_size: many; d_call: TRBD2; v_call: TRBV20-1; j_call: TRBJ2-7; cdr3_nt: TGCAGTGCTAGCAGGGCGGGGGTCTACGAGCAGTACTTC; cdr3_aa: CSASRAGVYEQYF
clone_size: -; d_call: -; v_call: TRBV5-1; j_call: TRBJ2-7; cdr3_nt: TGCGCCAGCAGCTTGGGGGGGACGCGCGAGCAGTACTTC; cdr3_aa: CASSLGGTREQYF
clone_size: -; d_call: -; v_call: TRBV4-3; j_call: TRBJ1-4; cdr3_nt: TGCGCCACCAGCCAAAGCTCCGGGCAAGCTCATGAAAAACTGTTTTTT; cdr3_aa: CATSQSSGQAHEKLFF
clone_size: -; d_call: TRBD1; v_call: TRBV2; j_call: TRBJ2-4; cdr3_nt: TGTGCCAGCAGGGAACGGACAGGCTGGATGGCCATTCAGTACTTC; cdr3_aa: CASRERTGWMAIQYF